This entry describes one T cell receptor beta chain. The record originates from a study of blood T cell repertoires in COVID-19. Study details: The samples span acute and convalescent COVID-19 from the United States, Italy and Spain. PBMCs, B-cell-depleted T cells, or T cells provided the cDNA or gDNA that made up the material.

Trimming removed 4 bases at V and 0 bases at J, with 20 bases between. In germline, CDR1 is SNHLY, CDR2 FYNNEI. The CDR3 contains 18 residues. Original handling: Reference gene primer amplification gave nucleated cell count estimates. Here immunoSEQ multiplex PCR was the method, and the copy in TCRdb shows in-frame clones only, minus some. Clonal size and the V and J genes are those of that table, whereas D and trimming came from the DNA. The sample includes about 210,000 clones, roughly four fifths of them seen just once. The V call is TRBV2, the J call TRBJ2-3; possibly TRBD1 for D (5 bases). The specimen was peripheral blood. This receptor was obtained from a woman aged 45-65 years with active or convalescent COVID-19. The DNA for the CDR3 is TGTGCCAGCAGTGTGGGGCGGCGAGGATCTTCTAGCACAGATACGCAGTATTTT. Translated, it gives CASSVGRRGSSSTDTQYF. The variable domain in full, with the rest retrieved from reference TRBV2 and TRBJ2-3, is EPEVTQTPSHQVTQMGQEVILRCVPISNHLYFYWYRQILGQKVEFLVSFYNNEISEKSEIFDDQFSVERPDGSNFTLKIRSTKLEDSAMYFCASSVGRRGSSSTDTQYFGPGTRLTVL.